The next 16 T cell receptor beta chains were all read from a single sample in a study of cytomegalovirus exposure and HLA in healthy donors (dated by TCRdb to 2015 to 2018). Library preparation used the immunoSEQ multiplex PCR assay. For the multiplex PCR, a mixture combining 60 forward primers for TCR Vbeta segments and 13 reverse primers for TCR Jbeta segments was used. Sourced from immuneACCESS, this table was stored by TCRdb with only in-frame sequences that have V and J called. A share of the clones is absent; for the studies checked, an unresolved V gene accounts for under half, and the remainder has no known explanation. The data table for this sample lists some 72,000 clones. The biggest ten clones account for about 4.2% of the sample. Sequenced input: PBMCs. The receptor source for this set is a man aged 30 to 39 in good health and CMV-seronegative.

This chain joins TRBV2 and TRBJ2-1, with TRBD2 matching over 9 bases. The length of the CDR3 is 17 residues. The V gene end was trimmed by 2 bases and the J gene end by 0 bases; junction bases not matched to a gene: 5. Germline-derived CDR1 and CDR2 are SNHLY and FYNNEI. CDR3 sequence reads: CASSEFLAGSSYNEQFF. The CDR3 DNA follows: TGTGCCAGCAGTGAATTCCTAGCGGGAAGCTCCTACAATGAGCAGTTCTTC.

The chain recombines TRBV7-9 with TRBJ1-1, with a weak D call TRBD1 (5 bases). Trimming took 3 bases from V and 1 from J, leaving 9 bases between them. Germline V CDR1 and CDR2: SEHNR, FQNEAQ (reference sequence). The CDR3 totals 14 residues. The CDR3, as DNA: TGTGCCAGCAGCTTTCTTACAGGGAACACTGAAGCTTTCTTT. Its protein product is CASSFLTGNTEAFF.

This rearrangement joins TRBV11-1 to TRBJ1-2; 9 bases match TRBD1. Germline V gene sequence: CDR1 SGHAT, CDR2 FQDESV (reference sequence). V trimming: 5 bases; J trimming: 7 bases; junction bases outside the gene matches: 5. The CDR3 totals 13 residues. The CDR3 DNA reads TGTGCCAGCAGCATGGGACAGGGAGTTGGCTACACCTTC. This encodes CASSMGQGVGYTF.

This CDR3 reads CASSLLPTGEQFF. DNA for the CDR3: TGCGCCAGCAGCTTGTTACCAACGGGAGAGCAGTTCTTC. This chain links TRBV5-1 with TRBJ2-1; a possible D gene is TRBD2 (5 bases). The CDR3 consists of 13 residues. CDR1 and CDR2 (germline): SGHRS, YFSETQ. The V end was cut by 1 base, the J end by 10 bases, with 12 bases between.

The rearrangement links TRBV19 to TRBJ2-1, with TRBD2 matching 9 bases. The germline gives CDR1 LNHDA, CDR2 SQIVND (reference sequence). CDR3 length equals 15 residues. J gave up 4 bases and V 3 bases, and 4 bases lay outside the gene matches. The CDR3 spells CASSIASGIYNEQFF. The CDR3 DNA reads TGTGCCAGTAGTATCGCTAGCGGGATATACAATGAGCAGTTCTTC.

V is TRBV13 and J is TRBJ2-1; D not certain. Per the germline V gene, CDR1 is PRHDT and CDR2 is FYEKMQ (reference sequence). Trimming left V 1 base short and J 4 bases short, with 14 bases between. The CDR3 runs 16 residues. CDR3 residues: CASSLEIFPRYNEQFF. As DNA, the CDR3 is TGTGCCAGCAGCTTAGAAATCTTCCCGAGGTACAATGAGCAGTTCTTC. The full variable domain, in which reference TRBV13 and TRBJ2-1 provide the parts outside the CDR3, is AAGVIQSPRHLIKEKRETATLKCYPIPRHDTVYWYQQGPGQDPQFLISFYEKMQSDKGSIPDRFSAQQFSDYHSELNMSSLELGDSALYFCASSLEIFPRYNEQFFGPGTRLTVL.

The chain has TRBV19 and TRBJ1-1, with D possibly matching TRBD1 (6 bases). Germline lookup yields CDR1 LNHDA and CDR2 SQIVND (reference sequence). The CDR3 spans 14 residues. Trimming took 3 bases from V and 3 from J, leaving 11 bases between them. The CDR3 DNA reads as TGTGCCAGTAGTATCACAGGGAGGGACACTGAAGCTTTCTTT. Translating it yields CASSITGRDTEAFF.

CDR3 coding DNA: TGCGCCAGCAGCCGCGGGGGAGGGGCGGAGGAGACCCAGTACTTC. Translated: CASSRGGGAEETQYF. The chain combines TRBV5-1 with TRBJ2-5, with 7 bases that match TRBD2. This CDR3 is built from 15 residues. With V trimmed by 4 bases and J by 5 bases, 11 bases remained unmatched. Looked up from germline, CDR1 is SGHRS and CDR2 is YFSETQ.

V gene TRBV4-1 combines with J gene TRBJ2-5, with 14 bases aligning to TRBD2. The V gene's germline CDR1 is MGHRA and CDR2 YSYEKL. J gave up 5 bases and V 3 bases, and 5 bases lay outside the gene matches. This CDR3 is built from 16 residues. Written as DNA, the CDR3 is TGCGCCAGCAGCCATGGACTAGCGGGGGGATGGGAGACCCAGTACTTC. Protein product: CASSHGLAGGWETQYF.

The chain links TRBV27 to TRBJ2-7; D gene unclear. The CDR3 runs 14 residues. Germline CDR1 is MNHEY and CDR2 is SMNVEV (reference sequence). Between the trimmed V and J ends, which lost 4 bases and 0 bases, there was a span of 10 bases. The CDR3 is CASSWSRNSYEQYF. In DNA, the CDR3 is TGTGCCAGCAGTTGGTCTAGAAACTCCTACGAGCAGTACTTC.

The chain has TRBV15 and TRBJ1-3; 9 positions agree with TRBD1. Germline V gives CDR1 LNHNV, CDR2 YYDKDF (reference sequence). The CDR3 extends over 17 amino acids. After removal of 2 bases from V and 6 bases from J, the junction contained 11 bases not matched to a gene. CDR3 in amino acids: CATSRKMLGQGSNTIYF. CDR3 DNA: TGTGCCACCAGCAGAAAGATGTTGGGACAGGGATCAAACACCATATATTTT.

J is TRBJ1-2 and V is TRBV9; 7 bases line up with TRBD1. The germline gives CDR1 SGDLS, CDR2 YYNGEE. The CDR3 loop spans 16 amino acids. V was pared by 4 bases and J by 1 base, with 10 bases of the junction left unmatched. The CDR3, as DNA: TGTGCCAGCAGCCTCCCCTCTCAGGGGGTTAACTATGGCTACACCTTC. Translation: CASSLPSQGVNYGYTF.

CDR3 amino acids: CASSPPRDNEQFF. In DNA, the CDR3 is TGTGCCAGCAGTCCCCCTCGGGACAATGAGCAGTTCTTC. This chain uses TRBV2 with TRBJ2-1; unclear D gene. The CDR3 covers 13 residues. V was trimmed by 5 bases and J by 5 bases, leaving 10 bases between them. Germline values: CDR1 SNHLY, CDR2 FYNNEI.

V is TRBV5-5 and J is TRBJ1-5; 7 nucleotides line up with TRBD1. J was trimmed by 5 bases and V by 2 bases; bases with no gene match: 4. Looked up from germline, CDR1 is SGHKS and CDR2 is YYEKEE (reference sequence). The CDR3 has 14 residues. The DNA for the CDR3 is TGTGCCAGCAGCTTCGACAGGGTGGATCAGCCCCAGCATTTT. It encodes CASSFDRVDQPQHF.

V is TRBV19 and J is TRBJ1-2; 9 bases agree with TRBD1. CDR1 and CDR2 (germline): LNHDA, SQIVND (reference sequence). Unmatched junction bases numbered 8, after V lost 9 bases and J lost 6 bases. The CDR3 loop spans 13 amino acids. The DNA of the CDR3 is TGTGCCAGCTCGCCCCGGACAGGGGATGGCTACACCTTC. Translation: CASSPRTGDGYTF.

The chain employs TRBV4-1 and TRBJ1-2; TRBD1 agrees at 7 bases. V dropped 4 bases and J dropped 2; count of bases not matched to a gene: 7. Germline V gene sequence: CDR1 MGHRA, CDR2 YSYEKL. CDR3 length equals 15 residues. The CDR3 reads CASSLRDSANYGYTF. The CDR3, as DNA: TGCGCCAGCAGCCTCCGGGACAGCGCCAACTATGGCTACACCTTC.